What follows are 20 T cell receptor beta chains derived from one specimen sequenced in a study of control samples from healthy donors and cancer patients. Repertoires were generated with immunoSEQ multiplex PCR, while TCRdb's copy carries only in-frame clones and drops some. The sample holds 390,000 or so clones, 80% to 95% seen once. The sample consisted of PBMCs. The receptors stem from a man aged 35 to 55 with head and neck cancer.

Here the CDR3 DNA reads TGCGCCAGCAGCCAATGGTCAACAGTCGAAAAACTGTTTTTT. Translating it yields CASSQWSTVEKLFF. V gene TRBV4-3 combines with J gene TRBJ1-4; D remains ambiguous. This CDR3 comprises 14 residues. CDR1 is LGHNA and CDR2 is YSLEER in the germline V gene. The ends were cut back, 2 bases at V and 8 bases at J, with 12 bases in the middle.

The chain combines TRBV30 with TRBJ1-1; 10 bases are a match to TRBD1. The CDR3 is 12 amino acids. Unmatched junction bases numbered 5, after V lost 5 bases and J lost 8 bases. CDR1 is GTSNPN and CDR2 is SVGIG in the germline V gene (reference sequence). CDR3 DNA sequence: TGTGCCTGGCTTGACAGGGGGCGAGAAGCTTTCTTT. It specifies CAWLDRGREAFF.

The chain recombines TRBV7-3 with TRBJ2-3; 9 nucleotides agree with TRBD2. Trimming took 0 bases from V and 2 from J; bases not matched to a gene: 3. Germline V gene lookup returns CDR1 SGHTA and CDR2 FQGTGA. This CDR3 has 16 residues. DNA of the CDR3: TGTGCCAGCAGCTTAACTGGCGGGGGGGCCACAGATACGCAGTATTTT. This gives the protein CASSLTGGGATDTQYF.

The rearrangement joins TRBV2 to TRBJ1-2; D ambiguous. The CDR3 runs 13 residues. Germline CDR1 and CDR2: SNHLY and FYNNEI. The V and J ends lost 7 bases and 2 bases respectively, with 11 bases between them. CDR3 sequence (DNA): TGTGCCAGCACTATGATCCTAAACTATGGCTACACCTTC. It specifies CASTMILNYGYTF.

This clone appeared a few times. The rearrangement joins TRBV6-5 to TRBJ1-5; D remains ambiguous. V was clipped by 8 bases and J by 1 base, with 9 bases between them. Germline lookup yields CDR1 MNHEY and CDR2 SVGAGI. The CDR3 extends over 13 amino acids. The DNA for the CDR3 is TGTGCCAGCCTGGTTGGGAGCAATCAGCCCCAGCATTTT. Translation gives CASLVGSNQPQHF.

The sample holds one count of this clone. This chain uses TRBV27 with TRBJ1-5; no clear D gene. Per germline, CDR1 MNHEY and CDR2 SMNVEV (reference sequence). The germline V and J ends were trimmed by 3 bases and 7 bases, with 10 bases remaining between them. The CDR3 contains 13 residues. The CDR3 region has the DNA TGTGCCAGCAGTTTGTTCCGGACCCAGCCCCAGCATTTT. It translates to CASSLFRTQPQHF.

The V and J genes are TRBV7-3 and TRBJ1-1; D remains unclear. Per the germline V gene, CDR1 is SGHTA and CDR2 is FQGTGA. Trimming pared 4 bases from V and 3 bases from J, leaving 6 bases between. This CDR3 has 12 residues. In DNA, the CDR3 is TGTGCCAGCAGCTCAACCGACACTGAAGCTTTCTTT. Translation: CASSSTDTEAFF.

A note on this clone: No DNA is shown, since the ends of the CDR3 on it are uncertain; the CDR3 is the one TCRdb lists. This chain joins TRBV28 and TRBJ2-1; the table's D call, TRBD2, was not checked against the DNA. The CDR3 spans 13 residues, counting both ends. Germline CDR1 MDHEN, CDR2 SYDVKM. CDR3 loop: CASSLGTGDEQFF.

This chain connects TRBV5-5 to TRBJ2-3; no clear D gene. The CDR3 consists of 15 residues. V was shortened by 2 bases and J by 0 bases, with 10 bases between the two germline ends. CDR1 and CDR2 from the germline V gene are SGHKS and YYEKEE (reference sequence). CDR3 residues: CASSFSGSSTDTQYF. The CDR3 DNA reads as TGTGCCAGCAGCTTTTCGGGCAGTAGCACAGATACGCAGTATTTT.

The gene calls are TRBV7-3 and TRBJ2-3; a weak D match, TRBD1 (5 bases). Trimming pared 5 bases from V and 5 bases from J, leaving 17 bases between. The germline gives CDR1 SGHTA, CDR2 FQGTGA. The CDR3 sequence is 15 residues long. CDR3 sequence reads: CASSPQGGLGDTQYF. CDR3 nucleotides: TGTGCCAGCAGCCCGCAGGGCGGTCTGGGAGATACGCAGTATTTT.

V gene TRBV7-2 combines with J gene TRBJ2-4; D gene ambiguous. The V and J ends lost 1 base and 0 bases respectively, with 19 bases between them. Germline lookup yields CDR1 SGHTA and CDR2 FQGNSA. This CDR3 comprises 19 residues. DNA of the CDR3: TGTGCCAGCAGCTTAGAGGGAATCGGATCCACACTAGCCAAAAACATTCAGTACTTC. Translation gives CASSLEGIGSTLAKNIQYF.

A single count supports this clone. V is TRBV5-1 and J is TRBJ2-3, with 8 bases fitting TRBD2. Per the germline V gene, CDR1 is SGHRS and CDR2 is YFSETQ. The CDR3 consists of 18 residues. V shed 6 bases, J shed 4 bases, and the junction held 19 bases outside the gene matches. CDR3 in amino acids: CASTGTVTAGGLPDTQYF. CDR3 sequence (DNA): TGCGCCAGCACAGGAACAGTTACGGCGGGAGGTCTCCCAGATACGCAGTATTTT.

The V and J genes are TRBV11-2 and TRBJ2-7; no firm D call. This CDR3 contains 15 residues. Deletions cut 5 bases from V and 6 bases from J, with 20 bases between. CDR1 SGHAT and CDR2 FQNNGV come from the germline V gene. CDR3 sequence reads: CASSLTIKTPSEQYF. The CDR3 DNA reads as TGTGCCAGCAGCCTTACTATCAAAACACCTTCCGAGCAGTACTTC.

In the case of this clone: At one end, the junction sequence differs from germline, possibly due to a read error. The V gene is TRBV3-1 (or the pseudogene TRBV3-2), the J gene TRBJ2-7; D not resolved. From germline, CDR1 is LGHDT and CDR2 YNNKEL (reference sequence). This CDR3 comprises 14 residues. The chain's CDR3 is CASSQGATSYKQYF. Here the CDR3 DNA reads TGTGCCAGCAGCCAAGGGGCCACCTCCTACAAGCAGTACTTC.

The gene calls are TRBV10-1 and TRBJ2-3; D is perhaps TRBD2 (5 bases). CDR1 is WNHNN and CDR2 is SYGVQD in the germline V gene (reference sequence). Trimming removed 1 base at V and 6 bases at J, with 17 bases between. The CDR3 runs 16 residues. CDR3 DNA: TGCGCCAGCAGTGAGTTGAGGACTCTTCAGCGGGATACGCAGTATTTT. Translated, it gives CASSELRTLQRDTQYF.

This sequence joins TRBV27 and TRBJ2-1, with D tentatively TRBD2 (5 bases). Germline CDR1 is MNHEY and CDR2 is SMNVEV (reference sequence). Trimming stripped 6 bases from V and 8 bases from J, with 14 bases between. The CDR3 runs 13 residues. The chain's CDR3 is CASSIGLVDEQFF. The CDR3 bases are TGTGCCAGCAGCATCGGACTCGTCGATGAGCAGTTCTTC.

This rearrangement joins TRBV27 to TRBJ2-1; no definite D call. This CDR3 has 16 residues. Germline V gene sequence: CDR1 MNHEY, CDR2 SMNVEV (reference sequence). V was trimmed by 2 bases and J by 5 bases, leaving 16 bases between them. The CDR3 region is CASSLKVPRTNNEQFF. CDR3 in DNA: TGTGCCAGCAGTTTAAAAGTCCCCCGGACCAACAATGAGCAGTTCTTC.

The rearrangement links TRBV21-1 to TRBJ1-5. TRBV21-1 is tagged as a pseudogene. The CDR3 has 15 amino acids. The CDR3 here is CASSKVGESNQPQHF. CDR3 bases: TGTGCCAGCAGCAAAGTCGGGGAAAGCAATCAGCCCCAGCATTTT.

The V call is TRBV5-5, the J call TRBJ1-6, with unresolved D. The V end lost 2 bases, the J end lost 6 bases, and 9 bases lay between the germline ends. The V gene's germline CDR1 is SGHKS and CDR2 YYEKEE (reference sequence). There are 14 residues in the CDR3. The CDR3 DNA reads TGTGCCAGCAGCTTCCTGGGGATTAATTCACCCCTCCACTTT. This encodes CASSFLGINSPLHF. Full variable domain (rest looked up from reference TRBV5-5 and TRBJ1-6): DAGVTQSPTHLIKTRGQQVTLRCSPISGHKSVSWYQQVLGQGPQFIFQYYEKEERGRGNFPDRFSARQFPNYSSELNVNALLLGDSALYLCASSFLGINSPLHFGNGTRLTVT.

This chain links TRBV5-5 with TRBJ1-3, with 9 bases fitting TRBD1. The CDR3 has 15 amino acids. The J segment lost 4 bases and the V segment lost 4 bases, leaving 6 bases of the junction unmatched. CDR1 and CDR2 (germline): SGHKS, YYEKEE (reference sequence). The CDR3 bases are TGTGCCAGCAGCCGGACAGGGGTGAACGGAAACACCATATATTTT. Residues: CASSRTGVNGNTIYF.